This is a list of T cell receptor beta chains from one sample in a study of T cells in Graves' hyperthyroidism and ophthalmopathy. Via MiXCR, TCRdb re-called the multiplex PCR reads, giving one row per CDR3 protein. The sample lists 500,000 to 650,000 distinct CDR3 sequences; 15% to 20% were seen once. The sequenced sample was blood. The receptors stem from a woman between 18 and 29 years old with Graves' ophthalmopathy. CDR3s include the opening cysteine and the closing phenylalanine or tryptophan. The D gene is left open where the match is weak. Expanded clones are given a class, and other clones once, few, many or no size at all.

j_gene	v_gene	abundance	d_gene	CDR3aa	CDR3nt
TRBJ2-2	TRBV27	few	TRBD1	CASRTGQDTGELFF	TGTGCCAGCAGGACAGGGCAGGACACCGGGGAGCTGTTTTTT
TRBJ2-5	TRBV12-3/TRBV12-4	many	-	CASSLVGRNQETQYF	TGTGCCAGCAGTTTAGTGGGGCGGAACCAAGAGACCCAGTACTTC
TRBJ2-5	TRBV6-2/TRBV6-3	many	TRBD2	CASSYERGRGETQYF	TGTGCCAGCAGTTACGAGCGGGGGCGAGGGGAGACCCAGTACTTC
TRBJ2-3	TRBV6-1	few	TRBD2	CASSDTSGGGTDTQYF	TGTGCCAGCAGTGATACTAGCGGGGGGGGCACAGATACGCAGTATTTT
TRBJ1-1	TRBV29-1	few	-	CSVGTVSNTEAFF	TGCAGCGTTGGGACAGTGTCGAACACTGAAGCTTTCTTT
TRBJ2-1	TRBV30	many	TRBD2	CAWSVSAGVNNEQFF	TGTGCCTGGAGTGTCTCAGCGGGAGTGAACAATGAGCAGTTCTTC
TRBJ1-1	TRBV4-2	once	-	CASSQGAGCTEAFF	TGTGCCAGCAGCCAAGGGGCGGGATGTACTGAAGCTTTCTTT
TRBJ1-2	TRBV4-1	many	-	CASSQVVAGDGYTF	TGCGCCAGCAGCCAAGTGGTGGCAGGGGACGGCTACACCTTC
TRBJ1-4	TRBV3-1	many	-	CASSPRGMNEKLFF	TGTGCCAGCAGTCCCCGGGGCATGAATGAAAAACTGTTTTTT
TRBJ2-4	TRBV2	few	-	CASLQGNIQYF	TGTGCCAGCTTACAGGGAAACATTCAGTACTTC
TRBJ1-6	TRBV20-1	many	-	CSARQGGLFYNSPLHF	TGCAGTGCTAGGCAGGGCGGGCTCTTTTATAATTCACCCCTCCACTTT
TRBJ1-2	TRBV12-3/TRBV12-4	-	-	CASSLGGAHYDYTF	TGTGCCAGCAGTTTAGGGGGGGCACACTATGACTACACCTTC
TRBJ1-1	TRBV10-2	few	-	CASSESTGGWTEAFF	TGCGCCAGCAGTGAGTCGACTGGGGGCTGGACTGAAGCTTTCTTT
TRBJ2-5	TRBV27	many	TRBD1	CASSPLSRDSPTQYF	TGTGCCAGCAGTCCCCTTTCCCGGGACAGCCCTACCCAGTACTTC
TRBJ2-2	TRBV5-1	few	-	CASSFRVDRPGELFF	TGCGCCAGCAGTTTTAGGGTGGATCGTCCCGGGGAGCTGTTTTTT
TRBJ1-2	TRBV5-6	-	-	CASSSSDRYGYTF	TGTGCCAGCAGCTCCTCGGACAGATATGGCTACACCTTC
TRBJ2-7	TRBV10-3	-	TRBD1	CAISEMTGATYEQYF	TGTGCCATCAGTGAAATGACAGGGGCGACCTACGAGCAGTACTTC
TRBJ1-6	TRBV19	-	TRBD1	CASRHRGDSPLHF	TGTGCCAGTAGGCACAGGGGGGATTCACCCCTCCACTTT
TRBJ1-1	TRBV7-9	few	TRBD1	CASSINRGRETEAFF	TGTGCCAGCAGCATCAACAGGGGGCGAGAGACTGAAGCTTTCTTT
TRBJ1-1	TRBV12-3/TRBV12-4	few	-	CASGWIRGTEAFF	TGTGCCAGCGGCTGGATCCGGGGCACTGAAGCTTTCTTT
TRBJ1-2	TRBV4-3	few	-	CASSQEWSSNYGYTF	TGCGCCAGCAGCCAAGAATGGTCCTCTAACTATGGCTACACCTTC
TRBJ2-3	TRBV7-9	many	TRBD2	CASRGLVSNTDTQYF	TGTGCCAGCAGGGGACTAGTTTCAAACACAGATACGCAGTATTTT
TRBJ1-1	TRBV12-3/TRBV12-4	many	-	CASRYTTEAFF	TGTGCCAGCAGGTACACGACTGAAGCTTTCTTT